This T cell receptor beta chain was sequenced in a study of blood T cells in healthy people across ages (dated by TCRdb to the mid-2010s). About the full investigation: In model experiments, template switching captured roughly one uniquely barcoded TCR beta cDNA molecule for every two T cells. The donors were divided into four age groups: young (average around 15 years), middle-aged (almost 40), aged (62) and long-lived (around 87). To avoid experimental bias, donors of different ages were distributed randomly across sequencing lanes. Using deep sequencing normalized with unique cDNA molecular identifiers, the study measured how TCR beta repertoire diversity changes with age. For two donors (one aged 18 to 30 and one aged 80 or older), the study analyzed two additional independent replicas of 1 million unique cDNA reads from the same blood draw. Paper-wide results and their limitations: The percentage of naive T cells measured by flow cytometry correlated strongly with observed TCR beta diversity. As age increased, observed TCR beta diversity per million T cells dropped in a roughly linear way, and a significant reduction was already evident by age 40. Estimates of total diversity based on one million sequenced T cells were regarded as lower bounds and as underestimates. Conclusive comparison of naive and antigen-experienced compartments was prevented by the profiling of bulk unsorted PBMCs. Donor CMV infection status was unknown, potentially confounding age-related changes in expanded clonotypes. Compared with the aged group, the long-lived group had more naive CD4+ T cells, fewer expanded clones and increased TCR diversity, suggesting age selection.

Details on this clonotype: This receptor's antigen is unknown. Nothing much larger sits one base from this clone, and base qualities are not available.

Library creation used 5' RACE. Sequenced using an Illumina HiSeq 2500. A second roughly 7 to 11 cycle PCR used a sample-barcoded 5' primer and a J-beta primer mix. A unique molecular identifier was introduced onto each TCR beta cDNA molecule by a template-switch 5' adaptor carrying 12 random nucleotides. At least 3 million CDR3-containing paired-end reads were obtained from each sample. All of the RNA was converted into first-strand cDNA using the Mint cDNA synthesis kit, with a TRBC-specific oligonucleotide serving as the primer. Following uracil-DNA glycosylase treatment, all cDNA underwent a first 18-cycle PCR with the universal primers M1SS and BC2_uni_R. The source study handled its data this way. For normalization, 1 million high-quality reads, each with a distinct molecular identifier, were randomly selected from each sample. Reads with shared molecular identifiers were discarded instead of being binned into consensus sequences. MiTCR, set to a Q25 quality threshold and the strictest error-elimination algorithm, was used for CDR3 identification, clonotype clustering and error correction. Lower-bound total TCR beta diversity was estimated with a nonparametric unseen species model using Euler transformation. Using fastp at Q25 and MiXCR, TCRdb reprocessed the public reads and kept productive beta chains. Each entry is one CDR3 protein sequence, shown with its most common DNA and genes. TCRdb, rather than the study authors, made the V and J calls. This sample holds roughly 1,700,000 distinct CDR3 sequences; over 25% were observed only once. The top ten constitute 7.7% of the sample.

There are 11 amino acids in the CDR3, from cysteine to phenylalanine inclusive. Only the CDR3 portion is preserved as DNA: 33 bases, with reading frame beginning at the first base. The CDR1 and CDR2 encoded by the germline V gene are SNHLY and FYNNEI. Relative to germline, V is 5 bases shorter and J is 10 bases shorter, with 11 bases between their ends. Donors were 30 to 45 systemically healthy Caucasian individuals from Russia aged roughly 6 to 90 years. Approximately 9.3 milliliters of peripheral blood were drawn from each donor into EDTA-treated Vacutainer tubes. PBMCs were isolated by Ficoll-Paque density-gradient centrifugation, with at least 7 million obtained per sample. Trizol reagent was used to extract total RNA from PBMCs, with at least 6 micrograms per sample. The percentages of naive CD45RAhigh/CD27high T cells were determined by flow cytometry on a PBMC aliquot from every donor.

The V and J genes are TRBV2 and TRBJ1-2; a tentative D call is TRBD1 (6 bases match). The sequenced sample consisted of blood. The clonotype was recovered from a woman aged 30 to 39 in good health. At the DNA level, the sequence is TGTGCCAGCAGTACAGGGCCCTCCTACACCTTC. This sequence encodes CASSTGPSYTF.